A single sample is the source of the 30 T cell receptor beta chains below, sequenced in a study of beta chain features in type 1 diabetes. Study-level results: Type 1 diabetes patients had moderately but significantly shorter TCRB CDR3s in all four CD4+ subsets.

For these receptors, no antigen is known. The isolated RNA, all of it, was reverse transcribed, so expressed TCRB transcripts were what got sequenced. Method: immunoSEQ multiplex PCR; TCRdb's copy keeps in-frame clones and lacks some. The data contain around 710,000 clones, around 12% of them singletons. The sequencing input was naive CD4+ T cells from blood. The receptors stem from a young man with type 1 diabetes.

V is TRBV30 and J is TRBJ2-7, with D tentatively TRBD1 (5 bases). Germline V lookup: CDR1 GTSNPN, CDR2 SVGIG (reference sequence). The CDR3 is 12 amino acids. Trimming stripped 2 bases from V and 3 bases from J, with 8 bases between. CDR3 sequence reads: CAWSNRNYEQYF. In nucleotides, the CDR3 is TGTGCCTGGAGTAACAGGAACTACGAGCAGTACTTC.

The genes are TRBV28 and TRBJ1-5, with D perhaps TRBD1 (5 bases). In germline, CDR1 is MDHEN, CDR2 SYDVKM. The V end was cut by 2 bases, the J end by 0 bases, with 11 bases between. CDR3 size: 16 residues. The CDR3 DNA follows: TGTGCCAGCAGTTTAGGGACCGCAGGTAGCAATCAGCCCCAGCATTTT. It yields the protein CASSLGTAGSNQPQHF.

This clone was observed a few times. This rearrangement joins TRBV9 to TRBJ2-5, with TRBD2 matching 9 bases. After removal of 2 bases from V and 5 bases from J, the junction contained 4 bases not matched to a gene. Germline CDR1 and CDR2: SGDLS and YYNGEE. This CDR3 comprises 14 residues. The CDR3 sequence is CASSVAGGPETQYF. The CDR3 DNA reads TGTGCCAGCAGCGTCGCGGGGGGGCCGGAGACCCAGTACTTC.

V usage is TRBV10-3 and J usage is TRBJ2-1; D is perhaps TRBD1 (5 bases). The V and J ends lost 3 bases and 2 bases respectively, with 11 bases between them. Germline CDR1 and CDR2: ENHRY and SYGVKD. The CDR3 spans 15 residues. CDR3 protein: CAISDKTAAYNEQFF. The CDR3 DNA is TGTGCCATCAGTGACAAGACAGCAGCCTACAATGAGCAGTTCTTC.

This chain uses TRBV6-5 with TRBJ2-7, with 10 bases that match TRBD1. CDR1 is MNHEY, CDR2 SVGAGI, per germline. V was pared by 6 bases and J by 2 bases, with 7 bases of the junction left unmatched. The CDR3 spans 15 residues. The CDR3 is CASSSGTGDTYEQYF. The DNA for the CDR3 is TGTGCCAGCAGCAGTGGGACAGGGGACACCTACGAGCAGTACTTC.

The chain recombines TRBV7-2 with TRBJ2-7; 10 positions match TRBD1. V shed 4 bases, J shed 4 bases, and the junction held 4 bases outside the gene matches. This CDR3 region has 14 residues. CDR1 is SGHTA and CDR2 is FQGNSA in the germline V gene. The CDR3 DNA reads TGTGCCAGCAGCTCCGGGACAGGGGTGTACGAGCAGTACTTC. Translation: CASSSGTGVYEQYF.

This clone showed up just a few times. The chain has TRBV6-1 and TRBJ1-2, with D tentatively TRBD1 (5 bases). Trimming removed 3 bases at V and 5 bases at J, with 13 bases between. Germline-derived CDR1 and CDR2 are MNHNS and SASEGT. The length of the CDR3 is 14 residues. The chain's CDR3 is CASSDPGTSYGYTF. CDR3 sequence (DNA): TGTGCCAGCAGTGACCCCGGGACGTCGTATGGCTACACCTTC.

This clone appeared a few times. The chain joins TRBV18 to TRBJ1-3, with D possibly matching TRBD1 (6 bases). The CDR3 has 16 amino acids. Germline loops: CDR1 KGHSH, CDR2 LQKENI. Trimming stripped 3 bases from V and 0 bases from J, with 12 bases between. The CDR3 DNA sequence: TGTGCCAGCTCACCCGCGGGACAAAACTCTGGAAACACCATATATTTT. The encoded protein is CASSPAGQNSGNTIYF.

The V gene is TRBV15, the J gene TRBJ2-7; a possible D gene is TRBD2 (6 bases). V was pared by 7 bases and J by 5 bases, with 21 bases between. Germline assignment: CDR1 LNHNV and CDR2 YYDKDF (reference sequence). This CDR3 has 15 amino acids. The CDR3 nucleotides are TGTGCCACCAACAAAGTGGCAGGGAGGAGAGACGAGCAGTACTTC. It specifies CATNKVAGRRDEQYF.

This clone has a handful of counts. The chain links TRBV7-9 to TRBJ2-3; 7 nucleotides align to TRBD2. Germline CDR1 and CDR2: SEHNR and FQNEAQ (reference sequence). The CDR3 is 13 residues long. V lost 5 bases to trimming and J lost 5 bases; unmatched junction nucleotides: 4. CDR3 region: CASSRLAGDTQYF. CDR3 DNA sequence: TGTGCCAGCAGCCGCTTAGCGGGAGATACGCAGTATTTT. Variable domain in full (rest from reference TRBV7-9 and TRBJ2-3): DTGVSQNPRHKITKRGQNVTFRCDPISEHNRLYWYRQTLGQGPEFLTYFQNEAQLEKSRLLSDRFSAERPKGSFSTLEIQRTEQGDSAMYLCASSRLAGDTQYFGPGTRLTVL.

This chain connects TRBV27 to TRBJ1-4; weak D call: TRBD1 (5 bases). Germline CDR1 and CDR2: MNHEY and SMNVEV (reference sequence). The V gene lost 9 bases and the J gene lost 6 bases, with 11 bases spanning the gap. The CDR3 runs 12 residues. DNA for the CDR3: TGTGCCAGTTCGGGACGATATGAAAAACTGTTTTTT. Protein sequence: CASSGRYEKLFF.

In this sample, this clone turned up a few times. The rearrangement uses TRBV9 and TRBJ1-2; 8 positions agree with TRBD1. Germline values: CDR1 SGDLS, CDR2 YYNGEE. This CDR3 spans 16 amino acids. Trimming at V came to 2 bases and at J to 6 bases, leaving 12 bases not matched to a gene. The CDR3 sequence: CASSVKRQGLEDGYTF. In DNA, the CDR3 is TGTGCCAGCAGCGTCAAGCGACAGGGGCTGGAAGATGGCTACACCTTC.

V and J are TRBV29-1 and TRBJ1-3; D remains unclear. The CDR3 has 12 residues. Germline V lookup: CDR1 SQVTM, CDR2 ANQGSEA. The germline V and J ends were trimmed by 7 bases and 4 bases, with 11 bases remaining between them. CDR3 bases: TGCAGCGCCAAGGGAGACGGAAACACCATATATTTT. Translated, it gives CSAKGDGNTIYF.

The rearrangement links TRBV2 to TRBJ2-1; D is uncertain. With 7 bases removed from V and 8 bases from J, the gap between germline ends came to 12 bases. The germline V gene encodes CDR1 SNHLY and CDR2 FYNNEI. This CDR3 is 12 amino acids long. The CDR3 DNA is TGTGCCAGCACTGGCGCCGGCTATGAGCAGTTCTTC. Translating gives CASTGAGYEQFF.

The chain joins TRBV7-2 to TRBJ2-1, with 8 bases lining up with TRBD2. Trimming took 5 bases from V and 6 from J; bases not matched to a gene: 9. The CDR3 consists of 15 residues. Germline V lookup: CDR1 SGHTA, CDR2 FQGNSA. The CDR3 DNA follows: TGTGCCAGCAGCGCCATAGCGGGGAGTACCAATGAGCAGTTCTTC. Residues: CASSAIAGSTNEQFF. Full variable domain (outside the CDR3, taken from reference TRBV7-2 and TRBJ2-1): GAGVSQSPSNKVTEKGKDVELRCDPISGHTALYWYRQSLGQGLEFLIYFQGNSAPDKSGLPSDRFSAERTGGSVSTLTIQRTQQEDSAVYLCASSAIAGSTNEQFFGPGTRLTVL.

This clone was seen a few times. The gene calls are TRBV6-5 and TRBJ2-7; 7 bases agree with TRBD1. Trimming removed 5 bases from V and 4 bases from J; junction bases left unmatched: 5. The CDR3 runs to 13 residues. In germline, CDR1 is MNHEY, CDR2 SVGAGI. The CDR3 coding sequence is TGTGCCAGCAGTGGGACAGCTAATTACGAGCAGTACTTC. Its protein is CASSGTANYEQYF.

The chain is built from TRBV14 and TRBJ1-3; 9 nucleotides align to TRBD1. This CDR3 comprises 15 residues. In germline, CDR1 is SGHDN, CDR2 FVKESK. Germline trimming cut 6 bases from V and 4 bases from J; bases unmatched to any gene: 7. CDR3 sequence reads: CASRSTGGLGNTIYF. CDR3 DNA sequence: TGTGCCAGCAGGTCTACAGGGGGCCTGGGAAACACCATATATTTT.

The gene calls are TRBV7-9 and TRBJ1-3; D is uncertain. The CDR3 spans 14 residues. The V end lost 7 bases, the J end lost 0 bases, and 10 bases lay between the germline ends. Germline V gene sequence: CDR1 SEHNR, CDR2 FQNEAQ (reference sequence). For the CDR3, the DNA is TGTGCCAGCACCACCCAGACCTCTGGAAACACCATATATTTT. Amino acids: CASTTQTSGNTIYF. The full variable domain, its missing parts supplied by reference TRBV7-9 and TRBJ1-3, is DTGVSQNPRHKITKRGQNVTFRCDPISEHNRLYWYRQTLGQGPEFLTYFQNEAQLEKSRLLSDRFSAERPKGSFSTLEIQRTEQGDSAMYLCASTTQTSGNTIYFGEGSWLTVV.

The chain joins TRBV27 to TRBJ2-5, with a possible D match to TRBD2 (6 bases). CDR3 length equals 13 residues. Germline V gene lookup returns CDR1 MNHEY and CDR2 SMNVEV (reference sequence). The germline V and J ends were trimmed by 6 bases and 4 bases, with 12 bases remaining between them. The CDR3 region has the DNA TGTGCCAGCAGGAGCTTGGGGGGAGAGACCCAGTACTTC. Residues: CASRSLGGETQYF.

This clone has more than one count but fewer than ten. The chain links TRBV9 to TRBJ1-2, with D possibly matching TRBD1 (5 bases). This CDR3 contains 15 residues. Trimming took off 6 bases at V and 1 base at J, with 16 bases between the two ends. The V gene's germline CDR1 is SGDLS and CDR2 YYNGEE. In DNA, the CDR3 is TGTGCCAGCACACATGGGGCCATCGTTAACTATGGCTACACCTTC. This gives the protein CASTHGAIVNYGYTF.

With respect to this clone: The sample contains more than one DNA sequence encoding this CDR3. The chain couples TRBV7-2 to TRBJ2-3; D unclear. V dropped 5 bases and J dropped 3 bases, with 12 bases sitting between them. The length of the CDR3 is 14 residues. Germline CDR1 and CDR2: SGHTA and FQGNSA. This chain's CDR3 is CASSPGLHTDTQYF. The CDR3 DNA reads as TGTGCCAGCAGCCCGGGTCTTCATACAGATACGCAGTATTTT.

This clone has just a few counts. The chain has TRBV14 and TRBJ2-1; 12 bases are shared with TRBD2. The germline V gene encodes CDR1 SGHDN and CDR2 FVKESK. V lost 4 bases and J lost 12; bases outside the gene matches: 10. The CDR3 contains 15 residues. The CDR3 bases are TGTGCCAGCAGCCCCAGTCCACTAGCGGGGGGAGTGCAGTTCTTC. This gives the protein CASSPSPLAGGVQFF.

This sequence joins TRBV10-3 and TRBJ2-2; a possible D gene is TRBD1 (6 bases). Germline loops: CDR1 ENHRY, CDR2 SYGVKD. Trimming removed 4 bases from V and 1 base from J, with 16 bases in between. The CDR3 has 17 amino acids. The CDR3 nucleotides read TGTGCCATCAGTGGGCTCGGGACAACTGGGAACACCGGGGAGCTGTTTTTT. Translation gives CAISGLGTTGNTGELFF.

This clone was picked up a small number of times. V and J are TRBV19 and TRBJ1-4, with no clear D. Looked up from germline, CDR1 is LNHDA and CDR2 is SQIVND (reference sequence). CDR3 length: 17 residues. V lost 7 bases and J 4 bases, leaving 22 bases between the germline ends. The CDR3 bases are TGTGCCAGTAATAGGCGATCAACTCCGGGTGGTAATGAAAAACTGTTTTTT. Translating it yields CASNRRSTPGGNEKLFF.

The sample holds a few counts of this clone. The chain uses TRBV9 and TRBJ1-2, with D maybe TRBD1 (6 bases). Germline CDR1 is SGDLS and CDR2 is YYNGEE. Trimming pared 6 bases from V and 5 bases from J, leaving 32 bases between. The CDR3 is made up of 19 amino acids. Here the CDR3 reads CASNRVKPSPTDRLYGYTF. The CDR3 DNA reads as TGTGCCAGCAATAGGGTTAAGCCATCACCTACGGACAGATTATATGGCTACACCTTC.

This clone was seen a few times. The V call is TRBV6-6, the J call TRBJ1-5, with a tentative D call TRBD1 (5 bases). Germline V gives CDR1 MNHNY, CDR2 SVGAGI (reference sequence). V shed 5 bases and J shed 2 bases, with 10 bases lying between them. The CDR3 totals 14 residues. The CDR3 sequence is CASSRGEGNQPQHF. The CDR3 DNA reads TGTGCCAGCAGTCGGGGGGAGGGCAATCAGCCCCAGCATTTT.

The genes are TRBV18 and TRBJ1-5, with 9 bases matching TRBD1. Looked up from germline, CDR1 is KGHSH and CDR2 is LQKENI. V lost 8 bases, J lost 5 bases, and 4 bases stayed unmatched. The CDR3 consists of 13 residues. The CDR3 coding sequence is TGTGCCAGCCGACAGGGGGAAGATCAGCCCCAGCATTTT. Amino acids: CASRQGEDQPQHF.

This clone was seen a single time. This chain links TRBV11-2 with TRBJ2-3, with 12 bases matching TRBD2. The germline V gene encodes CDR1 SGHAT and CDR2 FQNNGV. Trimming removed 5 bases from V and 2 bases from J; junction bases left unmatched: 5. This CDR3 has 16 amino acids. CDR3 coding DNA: TGTGCCAGCAGCCAAGGACTAGCGGGGACCACAGATACGCAGTATTTT. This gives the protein CASSQGLAGTTDTQYF.

CDR3 region: CASKYQIMETQYF. The CDR3 coding sequence is TGTGCCAGCAAATACCAGATCATGGAGACCCAGTACTTC. The gene calls are TRBV6-6 and TRBJ2-5; D is unresolved. The CDR3 is made up of 13 amino acids. CDR1 and CDR2 (germline): MNHNY, SVGAGI (reference sequence). Trimming pared 7 bases from V and 5 bases from J, leaving 14 bases between.

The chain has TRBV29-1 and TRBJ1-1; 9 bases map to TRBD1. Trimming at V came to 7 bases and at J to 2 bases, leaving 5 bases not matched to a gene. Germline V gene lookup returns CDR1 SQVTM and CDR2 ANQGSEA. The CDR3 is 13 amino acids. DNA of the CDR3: TGCAGCGCTCCGGGACAGGGAAACACTGAAGCTTTCTTT. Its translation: CSAPGQGNTEAFF.